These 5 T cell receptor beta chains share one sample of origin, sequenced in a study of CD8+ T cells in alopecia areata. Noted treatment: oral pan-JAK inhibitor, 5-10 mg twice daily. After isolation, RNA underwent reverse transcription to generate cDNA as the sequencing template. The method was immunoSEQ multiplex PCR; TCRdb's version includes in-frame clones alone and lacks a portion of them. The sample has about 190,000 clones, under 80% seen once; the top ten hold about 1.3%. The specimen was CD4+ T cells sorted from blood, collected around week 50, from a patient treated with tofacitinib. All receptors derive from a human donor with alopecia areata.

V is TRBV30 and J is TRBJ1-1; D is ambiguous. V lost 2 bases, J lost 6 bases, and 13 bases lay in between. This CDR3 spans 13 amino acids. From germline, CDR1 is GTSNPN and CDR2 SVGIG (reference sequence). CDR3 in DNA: TGTGCCTGGAGTATTAAGGGTACATCTGAAGCTTTCTTT. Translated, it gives CAWSIKGTSEAFF.

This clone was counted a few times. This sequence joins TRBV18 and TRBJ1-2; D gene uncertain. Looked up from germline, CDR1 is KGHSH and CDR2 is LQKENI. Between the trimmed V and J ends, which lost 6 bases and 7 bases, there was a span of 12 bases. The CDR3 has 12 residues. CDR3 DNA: TGTGCCAGCTCGACCGACTATAGTGGCTACACCTTC. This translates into CASSTDYSGYTF.

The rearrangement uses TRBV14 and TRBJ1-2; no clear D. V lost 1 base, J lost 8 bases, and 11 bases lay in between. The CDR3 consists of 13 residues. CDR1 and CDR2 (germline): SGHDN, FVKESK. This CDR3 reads CASSQGSRVGYTF. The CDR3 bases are TGTGCCAGCAGCCAAGGCTCCCGGGTGGGCTACACCTTC. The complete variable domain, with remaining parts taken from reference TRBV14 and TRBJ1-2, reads EAGVTQFPSHSVIEKGQTVTLRCDPISGHDNLYWYRRVMGKEIKFLLHFVKESKQDESGMPNNRFLAERTGGTYSTLKVQPAELEDSGVYFCASSQGSRVGYTFGSGTRLTVV.

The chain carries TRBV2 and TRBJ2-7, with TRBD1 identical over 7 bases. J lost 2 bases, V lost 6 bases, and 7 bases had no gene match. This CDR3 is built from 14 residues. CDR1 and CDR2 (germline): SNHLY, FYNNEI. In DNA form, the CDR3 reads TGTGCCAGCAGCAAGACAGGGCGGACCTACGAGCAGTACTTC. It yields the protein CASSKTGRTYEQYF.

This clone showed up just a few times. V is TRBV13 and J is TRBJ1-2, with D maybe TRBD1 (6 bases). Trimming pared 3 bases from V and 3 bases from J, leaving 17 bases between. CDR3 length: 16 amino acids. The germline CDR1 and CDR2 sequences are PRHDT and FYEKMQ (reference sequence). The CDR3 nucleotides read TGTGCCAGCAGCTTTGGCCCTGAGGGGGGATACTATGGCTACACCTTC. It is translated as CASSFGPEGGYYGYTF. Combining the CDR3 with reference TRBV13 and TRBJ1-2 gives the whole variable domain AAGVIQSPRHLIKEKRETATLKCYPIPRHDTVYWYQQGPGQDPQFLISFYEKMQSDKGSIPDRFSAQQFSDYHSELNMSSLELGDSALYFCASSFGPEGGYYGYTFGSGTRLTVV.